The 3 T cell receptor beta chains given below trace back to one sample, sequenced in a study of glioma-infiltrating T cells after dendritic cell vaccination listed by TCRdb under 2016. Library generation was performed with the immunoSEQ multiplex PCR assay. In its TCRdb copy, this immuneACCESS table keeps in-frame sequences only and misses some clones. Where compared with another copy, unresolved V genes explain less than half of these, and the others have no known cause. The sample profile shows about 65,000 clones; roughly 86% of them were found once. The ten largest clonotypes hold roughly 10% of the sample. In light of the paper, this sample's time point label describes: after dendritic cell vaccination, including at tumor progression/relapse. Sequences were derived from blood, sampled after dendritic cell vaccination. These receptors were taken from a human donor with glioblastoma.

Only one count was recorded for this clone. The chain uses TRBV13 and TRBJ1-2; no clear D gene. Trimming left V 0 bases short and J 9 bases short, with 8 bases between. Germline V gene lookup returns CDR1 PRHDT and CDR2 FYEKMQ (reference sequence). This CDR3 region has 12 residues. In DNA form, the CDR3 reads TGTGCCAGCAGCTTAGGGAGCGGGAGCTACACCTTC. As protein: CASSLGSGSYTF.

The V and J genes are TRBV6-5 and TRBJ2-3, with 8 positions matching TRBD2. The trim removed 5 bases at V and 2 bases at J, leaving 6 bases unmatched. This CDR3 comprises 15 residues. Germline CDR1 and CDR2: MNHEY and SVGAGI. The CDR3, as DNA: TGTGCCAGCAGTCCACTAGCGGCCTTCACAGATACGCAGTATTTT. This gives the protein CASSPLAAFTDTQYF.

This chain uses TRBV5-1 with TRBJ1-4; 7 bases are a match to TRBD1. The V segment lost 3 bases and the J segment 2 bases; nucleotides outside the gene matches: 1. In germline, CDR1 is SGHRS, CDR2 YFSETQ. The CDR3 runs 14 residues. CDR3 nucleotides: TGCGCCAGCAGCTCGACAGGGACTAATGAAAAACTGTTTTTT. It translates to CASSSTGTNEKLFF. Looking up the rest from reference TRBV5-1 and TRBJ1-4 gives the full variable domain: KAGVTQTPRYLIKTRGQQVTLSCSPISGHRSVSWYQQTPGQGLQFLFEYFSETQRNKGNFPGRFSGRQFSNSRSEMNVSTLELGDSALYLCASSSTGTNEKLFFGSGTQLSVL.